A selection of T cell receptor beta chains follows, all from one sample in a study of blood T cell repertoires in COVID-19. The protocol was immunoSEQ multiplex PCR, while the TCRdb copy is restricted to in-frame clones and leaves out a portion. The sample shows roughly 250,000 clones, 70% to 85% of them seen only once. Sequences were obtained from peripheral blood. The receptors derive from a woman between 40 and 55 years old with active or convalescent COVID-19. CDR3s include the opening cysteine and the closing phenylalanine or tryptophan. D genes are given only for firm matches. Clone size is not always given. Where it is, it says once, few, many or a class for expanded clones.

>.|TRBJ1-1|.|TRBV25-1
TGTGCCAGCAGTGATGTCGGCAGGGCGGACACTGAAGCTTTCTTT
CASSDVGRADTEAFF
>TRBD2|TRBJ2-3|.|TRBV27
TGTGCCAGCAGTTGGGGACTAGCGAGGGATACGCAGTATTTT
CASSWGLARDTQYF
>TRBD1|TRBJ2-5|.|TRBV19
TGTGCCAGTAGTCCAGGACAGGGAACGGGAGAGACCCAGTACTTC
CASSPGQGTGETQYF
>TRBD1|TRBJ1-2|.|TRBV9
TGTGCCAGCGGGGCTGGGACAGGAGGTTTTGAAGGCTACACCTTC
CASGAGTGGFEGYTF
>.|TRBJ1-4|.|TRBV2
TGTGCCAGCAGTCCGGACAGTCCCAGGGTTGAAAAACTGTTTTTT
CASSPDSPRVEKLFF
>.|TRBJ1-1|.|TRBV7-3
TGTGCCAGCAGCTTAGGAGGGAGCACTGAAGCTTTCTTT
CASSLGGSTEAFF
>TRBD2|TRBJ2-6|.|TRBV4-2
TGTGCCAGCAGCCAAGCAGGGACTAGCGGCCCGGGAGGGGCCAACGTCCTGACTTTC
CASSQAGTSGPGGANVLTF
>TRBD2|TRBJ2-1|.|TRBV19
TGTGCCAGTAGTAAGACTAGCGGGGGGGCCACTGAGCAGTTCTTC
CASSKTSGGATEQFF
>TRBD1|TRBJ1-5|.|TRBV6-5
TGTGCCAGCGGATTAACGACAGGGCCAGGGCAGCCCCAGCATTTT
CASGLTTGPGQPQHF
>.|TRBJ2-5|.|TRBV6-1
TGTGCCAGCAGTGAACGGACCCAGTACTTC
CASSERTQYF
>TRBD2|TRBJ2-7|.|TRBV6-1
TGTGCCAGCAGTGAAGTGACTAGCTCGTCCTACGAGCAGTACTTC
CASSEVTSSSYEQYF
>TRBD1|TRBJ2-4|.|TRBV15
TGTGCCACCAGCAGACAGGGGGCATACAAAAACATTCAGTACTTC
CATSRQGAYKNIQYF
>TRBD2|TRBJ2-3|.|TRBV11-2
TGTGCCAGCAGCCTCCTAGCGGGGGGGTCCCAAGATACGCAGTATTTT
CASSLLAGGSQDTQYF
>.|TRBJ1-5|.|TRBV6-1
TGTGCCAGCAGTGTATACCCAGGGCCCTCCAATCAGCCCCAGCATTTT
CASSVYPGPSNQPQHF
>.|TRBJ2-7|.|TRBV10-1
TGCGCCAGCAGTGAGTACACAGGGTACTACGAGCAGTACTTC
CASSEYTGYYEQYF
>.|TRBJ1-6|once|TRBV28
TGTGCCAGCAGTCAATCAAGGGGGGGGTCCTATAATTCACCCCTCCACTTT
CASSQSRGGSYNSPLHF
>.|TRBJ1-5|.|TRBV24-1
TGTGCCACCAGTAGAGGTTCGCGACAGCCCCAGCATTTT
CATSRGSRQPQHF
>TRBD1|TRBJ2-1|.|TRBV3-1/TRBV3-2
TGTGCCAGCAGCCACCGCCAAAGGGACAGGCAATACAATGAGCAGTTCTTC
CASSHRQRDRQYNEQFF
>.|TRBJ2-2|few|TRBV19
TGTGCCAGTAGTACCCCCTCACAGGGAGGGGGCACCGGGGAGCTGTTTTTT
CASSTPSQGGGTGELFF
>.|TRBJ1-4|.|TRBV7-6
TGTGCCAGCAGCTTAGGGGTGGGGGAGGGCGAAAAACTGTTTTTT
CASSLGVGEGEKLFF
>TRBD2|TRBJ2-7|.|TRBV2
TGTGCCAGCAGTGATCGACTAGCGGGAGAGTACTTC
CASSDRLAGEYF
>.|TRBJ1-1|once|TRBV2
TGTGCCAGCAGAGAGCAGGGGCGCCTGAACACTGAAGCTTTCTTT
CASREQGRLNTEAFF
>TRBD2|TRBJ2-1|.|TRBV4-1
TGCGCCAGCAGCCCCAACGGGGGGGCCGGGGGAGAGCATGAGCAGTTCTTC
CASSPNGGAGGEHEQFF
>.|TRBJ2-3|few|TRBV27
TGTGCCAGCAGTTTGAAGGGGCCACCTAGCACAGATACGCAGTATTTT
CASSLKGPPSTDTQYF
>TRBD1|TRBJ1-1|.|TRBV27
TGTGCCAGCAGTTTACAGGGGGCAGGAAACACTGAAGCTTTCTTT
CASSLQGAGNTEAFF
>.|TRBJ1-5|few|TRBV6-6
TGTGCCAGCAGTCAGGGAGGTCAGCCCCAGCATTTT
CASSQGGQPQHF
>TRBD2|TRBJ2-3|.|TRBV4-2
TGTGCCAGCAGCCAGGGCGGGGGGCCGATCGGCACAGATACGCAGTATTTT
CASSQGGGPIGTDTQYF
>TRBD1|TRBJ1-1|.|TRBV7-9
TGTGCCAGCAGCTTACAGGGGGCTGGCGACACTGAAGCTTTCTTT
CASSLQGAGDTEAFF
>.|TRBJ2-7|once|TRBV30
TGTGCCTGGAGTGACAGGGCCAACGAGCAGTACTTC
CAWSDRANEQYF
>TRBD2|TRBJ2-3|.|TRBV19
TGTGCCAGTAGGAGCGGGGTTAGGACAGATACGCAGTATTTT
CASRSGVRTDTQYF
>.|TRBJ1-3|once|TRBV5-1
TGCGCCAGCAGCTTGGACGAGGGACTCTCTGGAAACACCATATATTTT
CASSLDEGLSGNTIYF